These 25 T cell receptor beta chains were all obtained from the same sample, sequenced in a study of cytomegalovirus exposure and HLA in healthy donors. Clones were read by immunoSEQ multiplex PCR, and TCRdb kept only the in-frame ones, dropping some. The table has tens of thousands of clones, 89% seen once. The specimen was PBMCs. The receptor source for this set is a woman aged 18-29 years in good health and CMV-seronegative.

The chain carries TRBV19 and TRBJ2-5; the match to TRBD1 covers 8 bases. Germline V lookup: CDR1 LNHDA, CDR2 SQIVND (reference sequence). The CDR3 extends over 12 amino acids. The V segment lost 9 bases and the J segment 4 bases; nucleotides outside the gene matches: 4. Here the CDR3 reads CASGQGVETQYF. Written as DNA, the CDR3 is TGTGCCAGCGGACAGGGAGTAGAGACCCAGTACTTC.

The chain combines TRBV6-1 with TRBJ2-5; D perhaps matches TRBD1 (5 bases). Deletions cut 1 base from V and 5 bases from J, with 8 bases between. The germline V gene encodes CDR1 MNHNS and CDR2 SASEGT. The CDR3 length is 13 residues. For the CDR3, the DNA is TGTGCCAGCAGTGAAGTGGGGCAGGAGACCCAGTACTTC. Translating it yields CASSEVGQETQYF.

The J gene is TRBJ2-4, the V gene TRBV6-1, with D tentatively TRBD2 (6 bases). The CDR3 has 16 residues. CDR1 and CDR2 from the germline V gene are MNHNS and SASEGT. V gave up 3 bases and J gave up 0 bases, with 12 bases separating them. The CDR3 spells CASSDLRDLAKNIQYF. The CDR3, as DNA: TGTGCCAGCAGTGATTTGCGGGATCTAGCCAAAAACATTCAGTACTTC.

J is TRBJ2-7 and V is TRBV5-1; D may be TRBD1 (6 bases). The CDR3 is 15 amino acids. V was trimmed by 1 base and J by 2 bases, leaving 13 bases between them. The germline V gene encodes CDR1 SGHRS and CDR2 YFSETQ. CDR3 coding DNA: TGCGCCAGCAGCTTGAGTAGCGACAGGACCTACGAGCAGTACTTC. The encoded protein is CASSLSSDRTYEQYF.

The V gene is TRBV30, the J gene TRBJ1-5; 9 bases are a match to TRBD1. The CDR3 loop spans 16 amino acids. Per the germline V gene, CDR1 is GTSNPN and CDR2 is SVGIG (reference sequence). Trimming removed 2 bases from V and 0 bases from J; junction bases left unmatched: 5. The CDR3 bases are TGTGCCTGGAGTCCCGGGACAGGGTTTAGCAATCAGCCCCAGCATTTT. It codes for CAWSPGTGFSNQPQHF.

This sequence joins TRBV5-1 and TRBJ2-1, with D possibly matching TRBD2 (5 bases). V lost 8 bases to trimming and J lost 0 bases, with 12 bases between them. CDR3 length: 14 amino acids. Germline V lookup: CDR1 SGHRS, CDR2 YFSETQ. CDR3 protein: CASRTASSYNEQFF. The CDR3 nucleotides read TGCGCCAGTCGGACTGCCAGCTCCTACAATGAGCAGTTCTTC.

The V call is TRBV13, the J call TRBJ1-6, with D possibly being TRBD1 (5 bases). The CDR3 totals 16 residues. The germline V and J ends were trimmed by 0 bases and 0 bases, with 6 bases remaining between them. Germline CDR1 reads PRHDT; CDR2 reads FYEKMQ (reference sequence). In nucleotides, the CDR3 is TGTGCCAGCAGCTTAGGCCAGGGCTCCTATAATTCACCCCTCCACTTT. Protein sequence: CASSLGQGSYNSPLHF. Combining the CDR3 with reference TRBV13 and TRBJ1-6 gives the whole variable domain AAGVIQSPRHLIKEKRETATLKCYPIPRHDTVYWYQQGPGQDPQFLISFYEKMQSDKGSIPDRFSAQQFSDYHSELNMSSLELGDSALYFCASSLGQGSYNSPLHFGNGTRLTVT.

The V gene is TRBV30, the J gene TRBJ2-2, with unresolved D. V lost 0 bases to trimming and J lost 4 bases, with 6 bases between them. The CDR3 is 13 residues long. Looked up from germline, CDR1 is GTSNPN and CDR2 is SVGIG (reference sequence). The CDR3 here is CAWSVRSTGELFF. The CDR3 DNA reads as TGTGCCTGGAGTGTGAGGAGCACCGGGGAGCTGTTTTTT. Drawing the rest from reference TRBV30 and TRBJ2-2, the complete variable domain is SQTIHQWPATLVQPVGSPLSLECTVEGTSNPNLYWYRQAAGRGLQLLFYSVGIGQISSEVPQNLSASRPQDRQFILSSKKLLLSDSGFYLCAWSVRSTGELFFGEGSRLTVL.

This chain's CDR3 is CASSNTVKSSYNSPLHF. The CDR3 bases are TGTGCCAGCAGCAATACAGTGAAGAGCTCCTATAATTCACCCCTCCACTTT. This chain uses TRBV11-1 with TRBJ1-6; no clear D gene. Looked up from germline, CDR1 is SGHAT and CDR2 is FQDESV (reference sequence). There are 17 residues in the CDR3. Trimming left V 5 bases short and J 0 bases short, with 14 bases between.

The CDR3 spells CASSSGVGLVTQYF. In DNA form, the CDR3 reads TGTGCCAGCAGTTCGGGGGTTGGGCTAGTAACGCAGTATTTT. The V call is TRBV7-2, the J call TRBJ2-3, with a weak D call TRBD2 (6 bases). Trimming took off 6 bases at V and 9 bases at J, with 19 bases between the two ends. This CDR3 contains 14 residues. CDR1 is SGHTA and CDR2 is FQGNSA in the germline V gene.

This rearrangement joins TRBV9 to TRBJ2-1; the match to TRBD2 covers 8 bases. After removal of 0 bases from V and 9 bases from J, the junction contained 11 bases not matched to a gene. Germline V gene data show CDR1 as SGDLS and CDR2 as YYNGEE. The CDR3 spans 16 residues. The CDR3 DNA reads as TGTGCCAGCAGCGTAGGAGCGGGAGTGGGGGACGGTGAGCAGTTCTTC. It specifies CASSVGAGVGDGEQFF.

The genes are TRBV30 and TRBJ2-1, with 9 bases matching TRBD2. This CDR3 contains 15 residues. V lost 3 bases and J lost 3; bases outside the gene matches: 6. The germline V gene encodes CDR1 GTSNPN and CDR2 SVGIG (reference sequence). CDR3: CAWRERGADYNEQFF. CDR3 nucleotide sequence: TGTGCCTGGAGGGAGCGGGGGGCTGACTACAATGAGCAGTTCTTC.

The chain has TRBV5-1 and TRBJ1-3; 9 bases line up with TRBD1. Germline V gives CDR1 SGHRS, CDR2 YFSETQ. The V segment lost 4 bases and the J segment 2 bases; nucleotides outside the gene matches: 10. The CDR3 is made up of 17 amino acids. Here the CDR3 DNA reads TGCGCCAGCAGCCCTAGGACAGGGGCCGGAGCTGGAAACACCATATATTTT. Its translation: CASSPRTGAGAGNTIYF.

This sequence joins TRBV7-9 and TRBJ1-4; D perhaps matches TRBD1 (6 bases). This CDR3 region has 13 residues. Looked up from germline, CDR1 is SEHNR and CDR2 is FQNEAQ (reference sequence). With 4 bases removed from V and 12 bases from J, the gap between germline ends came to 15 bases. The CDR3 nucleotides are TGTGCCAGCAGCTCGTTAGGCGGGGGGCAACTGTTTTTT. This translates into CASSSLGGGQLFF.

The J gene is TRBJ2-2, the V gene TRBV5-1; TRBD2 matches 13 bases. Germline CDR1 is SGHRS and CDR2 is YFSETQ. This CDR3 spans 16 amino acids. J lost 6 bases, V lost 4 bases, and 6 bases had no gene match. This CDR3 is CASSPDGLAGAGELFF. The CDR3 DNA reads as TGCGCCAGCAGCCCCGACGGACTAGCGGGGGCCGGGGAGCTGTTTTTT.

The chain links TRBV30 to TRBJ2-4; D possibly corresponds to TRBD2 (6 bases). This CDR3 comprises 15 residues. CDR1 is GTSNPN and CDR2 is SVGIG in the germline V gene (reference sequence). V gave up 0 bases and J gave up 0 bases, with 9 bases separating them. The CDR3 protein is CAWSVLGGAKNIQYF. The DNA of the CDR3 is TGTGCCTGGAGTGTACTCGGGGGAGCCAAAAACATTCAGTACTTC. The variable domain in full, with the rest retrieved from reference TRBV30 and TRBJ2-4, is SQTIHQWPATLVQPVGSPLSLECTVEGTSNPNLYWYRQAAGRGLQLLFYSVGIGQISSEVPQNLSASRPQDRQFILSSKKLLLSDSGFYLCAWSVLGGAKNIQYFGAGTRLSVL.

DNA of the CDR3: TGCGCCAGCAGCACCACTAGCGGGGGGCCCCTTGACAATGAGCAGTTCTTC. Protein: CASSTTSGGPLDNEQFF. The V gene is TRBV5-1, the J gene TRBJ2-1; TRBD2 matches 12 bases. V gave up 4 bases and J gave up 5 bases; unmatched junction bases: 10. This CDR3 region has 17 residues. The V gene's germline CDR1 is SGHRS and CDR2 YFSETQ.

V usage is TRBV5-5 and J usage is TRBJ1-1; 7 bases map to TRBD1. CDR1 is SGHKS and CDR2 is YYEKEE in the germline V gene (reference sequence). This CDR3 is 15 amino acids long. V shed 4 bases, J shed 0 bases, and the junction held 6 bases outside the gene matches. CDR3 loop: CASSRQGNLNTEAFF. The CDR3 DNA sequence: TGTGCCAGCAGCCGACAGGGAAACCTGAACACTGAAGCTTTCTTT. Complete variable domain (other parts from reference TRBV5-5 and TRBJ1-1): DAGVTQSPTHLIKTRGQQVTLRCSPISGHKSVSWYQQVLGQGPQFIFQYYEKEERGRGNFPDRFSARQFPNYSSELNVNALLLGDSALYLCASSRQGNLNTEAFFGQGTRLTVV.

The chain couples TRBV4-1 to TRBJ2-6; 10 positions match TRBD1. The ends lost 4 bases at V and 0 bases at J; junction bases unmatched: 12. The CDR3 contains 20 residues. Germline CDR1 reads MGHRA; CDR2 reads YSYEKL. The CDR3 sequence is CASSRMPGTGASSGANVLTF. CDR3 DNA: TGCGCCAGCAGCCGGATGCCCGGGACAGGGGCCAGCTCTGGGGCCAACGTCCTGACTTTC.

The chain is built from TRBV6-5 and TRBJ1-5, with 7 bases identical to TRBD1. The CDR3 contains 14 residues. V gave up 5 bases and J gave up 9 bases; unmatched junction bases: 10. CDR1 MNHEY and CDR2 SVGAGI come from the germline V gene. The CDR3 coding sequence is TGTGCCAGCAGTGGGGACAGCCAAGGGAGGCCCCAGCATTTT. Amino acids: CASSGDSQGRPQHF.

J is TRBJ2-3 and V is TRBV20-1; 7 positions match TRBD1. The junction had 3 bases not matched to a gene; V was cut back by 6 bases and J by 6 bases. The CDR3 is made up of 11 amino acids. From germline, CDR1 is DFQATT and CDR2 SNEGSKA (reference sequence). The CDR3 bases are TGCAGTGCCCCCAGGGGGGATACGCAGTATTTT. Translation gives CSAPRGDTQYF.

The J gene is TRBJ1-2, the V gene TRBV18; 8 nucleotides agree with TRBD1. V shed 0 bases, J shed 3 bases, and the junction held 9 bases outside the gene matches. The CDR3 is made up of 17 amino acids. The V gene's germline CDR1 is KGHSH and CDR2 LQKENI. CDR3 sequence: CASSPPGQVRADYGYTF. The CDR3 nucleotides are TGTGCCAGCTCACCACCGGGACAGGTCCGCGCCGACTATGGCTACACCTTC.

V usage is TRBV18 and J usage is TRBJ2-5, with a possible D match to TRBD1 (6 bases). The length of the CDR3 is 14 residues. Germline V gene data show CDR1 as KGHSH and CDR2 as LQKENI. V lost 2 bases and J 1 base, leaving 8 bases between the germline ends. CDR3 nucleotide sequence: TGTGCCAGCTCACCAACAGGGACCCAAGAGACCCAGTACTTC. It is translated as CASSPTGTQETQYF.

The chain joins TRBV18 to TRBJ2-6; 9 bases are shared with TRBD1. V lost 6 bases, J lost 0 bases, and 9 bases stayed unmatched. The CDR3 has 18 residues. Germline CDR1 is KGHSH and CDR2 is LQKENI. The CDR3 sequence is CASSTSTGGSSGANVLTF. The CDR3 DNA reads as TGTGCCAGCTCGACTTCGACAGGGGGATCCTCTGGGGCCAACGTCCTGACTTTC.

The rearrangement links TRBV6-4 to TRBJ2-3, with 7 bases lining up with TRBD2. Looked up from germline, CDR1 is MRHNA and CDR2 is SNTAGT. V lost 0 bases and J lost 3; bases outside the gene matches: 6. This CDR3 contains 16 residues. This chain's CDR3 is CASSDSASGATDTQYF. The DNA of the CDR3 is TGTGCCAGCAGTGACTCAGCGAGCGGGGCAACAGATACGCAGTATTTT.